This T cell receptor (beta chain) is from a study of T cells in localized non-small cell lung cancer. Whole-study findings and limits: The study found T cell clonality highest in uninvolved adjacent lung, above tumor. Adjacent lung exhibited a median of 57 among the 100 most abundant tumor clones. Increased T cell density in blood showed an association with longer overall survival. Sequence data derive from only one tumor region, so heterogeneity remains possible.

Sequenced by immunoSEQ multiplex PCR; TCRdb stores in-frame clones only, minus some. The sample carries 10,000 to 13,000 clones, nearly 50% recorded once. Looked up from germline, CDR1 is LNHDA and CDR2 is SQIVND (reference sequence). This CDR3 region has 17 residues. Trimming cost V 7 bases and J 6 bases; bases outside gene matches: 17. About this clone: What it binds is not known.

The input for sequencing was lymph node tissue, taken before any cancer treatment. The sequence was collected from a woman aged 40-69 years with stage II squamous cell lung carcinoma. J is TRBJ2-7 and V is TRBV19; TRBD2 matches 11 bases. The CDR3 protein is CASTETRLAGSLGEQYF. The CDR3 DNA sequence: TGTGCCAGTACCGAAACTCGACTAGCGGGATCCCTCGGCGAGCAGTACTTC.